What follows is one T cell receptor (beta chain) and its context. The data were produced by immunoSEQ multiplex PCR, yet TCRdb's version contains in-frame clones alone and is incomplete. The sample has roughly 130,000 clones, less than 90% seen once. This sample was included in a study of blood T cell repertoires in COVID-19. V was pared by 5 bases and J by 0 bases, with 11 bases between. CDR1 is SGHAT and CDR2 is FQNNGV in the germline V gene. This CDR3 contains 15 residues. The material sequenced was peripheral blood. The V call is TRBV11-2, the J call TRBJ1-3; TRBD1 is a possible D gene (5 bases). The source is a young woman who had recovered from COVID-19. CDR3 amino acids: CASSRDSSSGNTIYF. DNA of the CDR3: TGTGCCAGCAGCAGGGACTCGAGCTCTGGAAACACCATATATTTT.